This T cell receptor beta chain was observed in a study of blood T cell repertoires in COVID-19. Study-level background: In each case, the material was cDNA or gDNA derived from T cells, B-cell-depleted T cells, or PBMCs.

Assay used: immunoSEQ multiplex PCR; TCRdb lists only in-frame clones, some missing. The sample shows approximately 50,000 clones, 65% to 90% of them seen only once. The CDR3 has 13 residues. The V gene end was trimmed by 6 bases and the J gene end by 6 bases; junction bases not matched to a gene: 5. The rearrangement uses TRBV12-3 or TRBV12-4 and TRBJ2-7; 10 positions match TRBD2. This clonotype was sampled from a human donor in a cohort sampled during active COVID-19. The sequencing sample was made of peripheral blood. This CDR3 is CASSVGTSVEQYF. CDR3 nucleotides: TGTGCCAGCAGCGTCGGGACTAGCGTCGAGCAGTACTTC.